This entry describes one T cell receptor (beta chain). Its antigen is unknown. The sample originates from a study of post-analysis software for immune sequencing data. Study context: Included courses were relapsing-remitting and secondary progressive multiple sclerosis; progressive-relapsing multiple sclerosis was also included.

The study's findings and limits: F measure clustering grouped samples strongly by preparation batch. Compared with controls, patients had more of about five TRBV segments, including TRBV5-6, TRBV5-1 and TRBV20-1.

J was trimmed by 5 bases and V by 6 bases; bases with no gene match: 5. The CDR3 length is 13 residues. The germline V gene encodes CDR1 MNHNY and CDR2 SVGAGI (reference sequence). Sequencing libraries made from TCR beta cDNA carried unique molecular identifiers. Once about 0.9 to 11 million T cells were used, about 510,000 cDNA molecules resulted. TCRdb re-derived calls from the PCR reads in MiXCR, one entry per CDR3 protein. The sample contains more than 500,000 distinct CDR3 sequences, 30% to 40% of which appear only once. The sequence was obtained from a girl aged 2-17 years with multiple sclerosis. Specimen: blood. The chain carries TRBV6-6 and TRBJ2-7; TRBD1 matches 9 bases. CDR3 region: CASSHTGGNEQYF. In DNA form, the CDR3 reads TGTGCCAGCAGCCATACAGGGGGCAACGAGCAGTACTTC.